The rows below give T cell receptor beta chains drawn from one sample of a study of beta chain features in type 1 diabetes. Profiled with immunoSEQ multiplex PCR; TCRdb holds only in-frame clones, not every one. Among around 310,000 clones listed, roughly 13% were seen once. The sample was naive CD4+ T cells from blood. The receptors were gathered from a woman between 18 and 29 years old with type 1 diabetes. Both conserved end residues are part of each CDR3. The order of the fields is CDR3 DNA, CDR3 protein, D gene, J gene, clone size, V gene. The D gene is left open where the match is weak. Some rows have no size entry. The others give once, few or many, or a class for an expanded clone.

cdr3_nt: TGTGCCAGCTCACGAAACCCGGGAGGACAGCCTAATAATTCACCCCTCCACTTT
cdr3_aa: CASSRNPGGQPNNSPLHF
d_call: -
j_call: TRBJ1-6
clone_size: -
v_call: TRBV18

cdr3_nt: TGTGCCAGCAGCTGGGGACTAGCGGGACTCAATGAGCAGTTCTTC
cdr3_aa: CASSWGLAGLNEQFF
d_call: TRBD2
j_call: TRBJ2-1
clone_size: -
v_call: TRBV7-3

cdr3_nt: TGTGCCAGCAGCCGGGACAGGGTAGGCTACACCTTC
cdr3_aa: CASSRDRVGYTF
d_call: TRBD1
j_call: TRBJ1-2
clone_size: few
v_call: TRBV5-4

cdr3_nt: TGTGCCAGCAGCTTGGGACAGGGGACCCAAGAGACCCAGTACTTC
cdr3_aa: CASSLGQGTQETQYF
d_call: TRBD1
j_call: TRBJ2-5
clone_size: few
v_call: TRBV7-9

cdr3_nt: TGTGCCAGCAGTACCACCACAGGGGCTGGGAATCAGCCCCAGCATTTT
cdr3_aa: CASSTTTGAGNQPQHF
d_call: TRBD1
j_call: TRBJ1-5
clone_size: -
v_call: TRBV27

cdr3_nt: TGTGCCAGCAGCTTAGGACAGGGGAGTGGGGCTGAAGCTTTCTTT
cdr3_aa: CASSLGQGSGAEAFF
d_call: TRBD1
j_call: TRBJ1-1
clone_size: -
v_call: TRBV13

cdr3_nt: TGTGCCAGCACCGTCCGGGAAATGGGCAATCAGCCCCAGCATTTT
cdr3_aa: CASTVREMGNQPQHF
d_call: -
j_call: TRBJ1-5
clone_size: -
v_call: TRBV2

cdr3_nt: TGTGCCAGCAGCGTAGGGCCACCCCCAGGCGAGCAGTACTTC
cdr3_aa: CASSVGPPPGEQYF
d_call: -
j_call: TRBJ2-7
clone_size: -
v_call: TRBV9

cdr3_nt: TGTGCCAGCAACCCTGGGACAGCCCATAACTATGGCTACACCTTC
cdr3_aa: CASNPGTAHNYGYTF
d_call: TRBD1
j_call: TRBJ1-2
clone_size: few
v_call: TRBV19

cdr3_nt: TGTGCCAGTTCCCTACCGGGTCCGCAGTATTTT
cdr3_aa: CASSLPGPQYF
d_call: -
j_call: TRBJ2-3
clone_size: -
v_call: TRBV6-1

cdr3_nt: TGTGCCAGCTCACCACTACCAAACGCCCGCGACATCCCGACCTATGGCTACACCTTC
cdr3_aa: CASSPLPNARDIPTYGYTF
d_call: -
j_call: TRBJ1-2
clone_size: -
v_call: TRBV18

cdr3_nt: TGTGCCAGCAGTGAACAGGGGGCGACCTACGAGCAGTACTTC
cdr3_aa: CASSEQGATYEQYF
d_call: TRBD1
j_call: TRBJ2-7
clone_size: -
v_call: TRBV2

cdr3_nt: TGTGCCAGCAGCCCCAGGGAGGGTAGCACAGATACGCAGTATTTT
cdr3_aa: CASSPREGSTDTQYF
d_call: TRBD2
j_call: TRBJ2-3
clone_size: -
v_call: TRBV9

cdr3_nt: TGTGCCAGCAGTCCTTCCGGGACAGGCACCTACGAGCAGTACTTC
cdr3_aa: CASSPSGTGTYEQYF
d_call: TRBD1
j_call: TRBJ2-7
clone_size: few
v_call: TRBV28

cdr3_nt: TGTGCCAGTTCGACGGGGGATGGCTACACCTTC
cdr3_aa: CASSTGDGYTF
d_call: -
j_call: TRBJ1-2
clone_size: -
v_call: TRBV9

cdr3_nt: TGTGCCAGCAGCTCCAGGGGGGCGGCTAACTATGGCTACACCTTC
cdr3_aa: CASSSRGAANYGYTF
d_call: TRBD1
j_call: TRBJ1-2
clone_size: -
v_call: TRBV7-9

cdr3_nt: TGTGCCAGCAGCTTTCGGGGGAAGGCTGGGGCCAACGTCCTGACTTTC
cdr3_aa: CASSFRGKAGANVLTF
d_call: -
j_call: TRBJ2-6
clone_size: few
v_call: TRBV5-6

cdr3_nt: TGTGCCAGCAGTGGGACAGGGGGACGATTGGGAGCCAAAAACATTCAGTACTTC
cdr3_aa: CASSGTGGRLGAKNIQYF
d_call: TRBD1
j_call: TRBJ2-4
clone_size: few
v_call: TRBV2

cdr3_nt: TGTGCCAGCAGTTACTGGTCTACCGGGGGGAATGAGCAGTTCTTC
cdr3_aa: CASSYWSTGGNEQFF
d_call: TRBD2
j_call: TRBJ2-1
clone_size: few
v_call: TRBV6-5

cdr3_nt: TGTGCCAGCAGCGTATCCGGACTAGCCCCGTTAGGTGAGCAGTTCTTC
cdr3_aa: CASSVSGLAPLGEQFF
d_call: TRBD2
j_call: TRBJ2-1
clone_size: -
v_call: TRBV9

cdr3_nt: TGTGCCAGCAGCATACCGGGACAGGGTACCTATGGCTACACCTTC
cdr3_aa: CASSIPGQGTYGYTF
d_call: TRBD1
j_call: TRBJ1-2
clone_size: few
v_call: TRBV5-4

cdr3_nt: TGTGCCTGGAGTGTACGCGGGACTAGCGTTTCAAAGTATACCCAGTACTTC
cdr3_aa: CAWSVRGTSVSKYTQYF
d_call: TRBD2
j_call: TRBJ2-5
clone_size: -
v_call: TRBV30

cdr3_nt: TGCGCCAGCAGCCAACTCGGACAAACGAACACTGAAGCTTTCTTT
cdr3_aa: CASSQLGQTNTEAFF
d_call: -
j_call: TRBJ1-1
clone_size: -
v_call: TRBV5-1

cdr3_nt: TGTGCCAGCAGCGCCACAGGGGCCCAGTGGGCCAATGAGCAGTTCTTC
cdr3_aa: CASSATGAQWANEQFF
d_call: TRBD1
j_call: TRBJ2-1
clone_size: few
v_call: TRBV5-5

cdr3_nt: TGCAGTAGCGGAGGGCTGAATGAGCAGTTCTTC
cdr3_aa: CSSGGLNEQFF
d_call: -
j_call: TRBJ2-1
clone_size: -
v_call: TRBV20-1

cdr3_nt: TGTGCCATCAGTGGGCAACTAGCGGGGAACTACGAGCAGTACTTC
cdr3_aa: CAISGQLAGNYEQYF
d_call: TRBD2
j_call: TRBJ2-7
clone_size: few
v_call: TRBV10-3

cdr3_nt: TGTGCCAGTAGTATAAGTACTAGCGCCGATACGCAGTATTTT
cdr3_aa: CASSISTSADTQYF
d_call: TRBD2
j_call: TRBJ2-3
clone_size: few
v_call: TRBV19

cdr3_nt: TGTGCCACCAGCAGAGGTGGGACAGCCACGGCCTACGAGCAGTACTTC
cdr3_aa: CATSRGGTATAYEQYF
d_call: TRBD1
j_call: TRBJ2-7
clone_size: few
v_call: TRBV15

cdr3_nt: TGTGCCAGTAAGGCGAAGGGGGAGACTATCACAGATACGCAGTATTTT
cdr3_aa: CASKAKGETITDTQYF
d_call: -
j_call: TRBJ2-3
clone_size: few
v_call: TRBV19

cdr3_nt: TGTGCCTGGAGTAAGGGACAGGGGGCCGGCTACACCTTC
cdr3_aa: CAWSKGQGAGYTF
d_call: TRBD1
j_call: TRBJ1-2
clone_size: -
v_call: TRBV30

cdr3_nt: TGTGCCAGCTCACCCTCTCCTAGCACAGATACGCAGTATTTT
cdr3_aa: CASSPSPSTDTQYF
d_call: -
j_call: TRBJ2-3
clone_size: -
v_call: TRBV18

cdr3_nt: TGTGCCAGCAGGATAGCGGGAGGGCCCTACAATGAGCAGTTCTTC
cdr3_aa: CASRIAGGPYNEQFF
d_call: TRBD2
j_call: TRBJ2-1
clone_size: few
v_call: TRBV7-3

cdr3_nt: TGCAGTGCGGGACAGAGCGGGGAGCTGTTTTTT
cdr3_aa: CSAGQSGELFF
d_call: TRBD1
j_call: TRBJ2-2
clone_size: -
v_call: TRBV20-1

cdr3_nt: TGTGCCAGCAGCCAGACAGGGTGGGACTATGGCTACACCTTC
cdr3_aa: CASSQTGWDYGYTF
d_call: TRBD1
j_call: TRBJ1-2
clone_size: few
v_call: TRBV7-2

cdr3_nt: TGTGCCAGCATCCCAGGGCGCCAATTGGATACGCAGTATTTT
cdr3_aa: CASIPGRQLDTQYF
d_call: -
j_call: TRBJ2-3
clone_size: few
v_call: TRBV7-2

cdr3_nt: TGTGCCAGCAGCTTCGCGGACACCCCCCCCTACAATGAGCAGTTCTTC
cdr3_aa: CASSFADTPPYNEQFF
d_call: -
j_call: TRBJ2-1
clone_size: few
v_call: TRBV28

cdr3_nt: TGTGCCAGCAGTTCTTTCGACAGATTCTCTGGGGCCAACGTCCTGACTTTC
cdr3_aa: CASSSFDRFSGANVLTF
d_call: -
j_call: TRBJ2-6
clone_size: -
v_call: TRBV27

cdr3_nt: TGTGCCAGCAGCTTTCAGGGACTCACAGATACGCAGTATTTT
cdr3_aa: CASSFQGLTDTQYF
d_call: -
j_call: TRBJ2-3
clone_size: few
v_call: TRBV7-3

cdr3_nt: TGTGCCAGCAGCTTACGGGGGTCAACCTCCTACAATGAGCAGTTCTTC
cdr3_aa: CASSLRGSTSYNEQFF
d_call: -
j_call: TRBJ2-1
clone_size: few
v_call: TRBV7-3

cdr3_nt: TGTGCCAGCAGTATCCGGACAGGCGGTACGGGGTACGAGCAGTACTTC
cdr3_aa: CASSIRTGGTGYEQYF
d_call: TRBD1
j_call: TRBJ2-7
clone_size: once
v_call: TRBV28

cdr3_nt: TGTGCCAGCAGTGTGGGACAGCGATGGGGTGAGCAGTTCTTC
cdr3_aa: CASSVGQRWGEQFF
d_call: TRBD1
j_call: TRBJ2-1
clone_size: -
v_call: TRBV25-1

cdr3_nt: TGTGCCAGCAACTTAGCGGGAGGGCCAGATACGCAGTATTTT
cdr3_aa: CASNLAGGPDTQYF
d_call: TRBD2
j_call: TRBJ2-3
clone_size: -
v_call: TRBV6-6